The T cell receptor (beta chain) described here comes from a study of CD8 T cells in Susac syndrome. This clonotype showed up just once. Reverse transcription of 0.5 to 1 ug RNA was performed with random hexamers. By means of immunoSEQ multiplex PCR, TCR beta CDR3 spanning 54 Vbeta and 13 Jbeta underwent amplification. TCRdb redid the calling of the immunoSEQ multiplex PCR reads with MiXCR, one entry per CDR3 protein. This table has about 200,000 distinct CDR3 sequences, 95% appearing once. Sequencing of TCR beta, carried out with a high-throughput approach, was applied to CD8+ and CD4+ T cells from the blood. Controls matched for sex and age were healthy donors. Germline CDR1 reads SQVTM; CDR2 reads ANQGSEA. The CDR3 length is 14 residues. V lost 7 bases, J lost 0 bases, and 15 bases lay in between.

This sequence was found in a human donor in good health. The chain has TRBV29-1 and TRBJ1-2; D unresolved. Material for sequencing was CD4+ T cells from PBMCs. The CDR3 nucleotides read TGCAGCGCCAAGGACGGCGGACCTAACTATGGCTACACCTTC. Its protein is CSAKDGGPNYGYTF.